The rows below give T cell receptor beta chains drawn from one sample of a study. Each CDR3 protein gets one entry after TCRdb re-called the RT-PCR reads with MiXCR. The table lists 650,000 to 800,000 distinct CDR3 sequences, more than 13% of them singletons. The sample consisted of memory CD4+ T cells from blood. All receptors derive from a female donor in good health, serving as a healthy control. CDR3s include the opening cysteine and the closing phenylalanine or tryptophan. Fields, in order: V gene, D gene, clone size, J gene, CDR3 protein, CDR3 DNA. D genes are given only for firm matches. A row's size may be missing; if present it is once, few, many or a size class.

>TRBV7-2|.|.|TRBJ2-1
CASSTPARVNEQFF
TGTGCCAGCAGCACCCCTGCGAGGGTCAATGAGCAGTTCTTC
>TRBV20-1|.|many|TRBJ2-1
CSAGGYYYNEQFF
TGCAGTGCAGGGGGATACTACTACAATGAGCAGTTCTTC
>TRBV11-2|.|.|TRBJ2-7
CASSLEEVEVNEQYF
TGTGCCAGCAGCTTAGAGGAGGTCGAAGTGAACGAGCAGTACTTC
>TRBV5-1|.|few|TRBJ2-3
CASSGTPLGSTDTQYF
TGCGCCAGCAGCGGGACCCCTCTGGGTAGCACAGATACGCAGTATTTT
>TRBV3-1|TRBD1|few|TRBJ2-1
CASSLDSTTGGQFF
TGTGCCAGCAGCCTGGATTCAACGACAGGGGGGCAGTTCTTC
>TRBV6-1|TRBD1|.|TRBJ2-2
CASSYTGAGNTGELFF
TGTGCCAGCAGTTATACAGGGGCCGGCAACACCGGGGAGCTGTTTTTT
>TRBV5-1|TRBD2|few|TRBJ2-3
CASSREGGTDTQYF
TGCGCCAGCAGTCGGGAGGGAGGAACAGATACGCAGTATTTT
>TRBV7-3|TRBD2|.|TRBJ2-5
CASSPGGTSGIGETQYF
TGTGCCAGCAGCCCAGGGGGGACTAGCGGGATTGGGGAGACCCAGTACTTC
>TRBV7-2|.|.|TRBJ1-2
CASSLEYSAGYGYTF
TGTGCCAGCAGCTTAGAGTACTCGGCCGGCTATGGCTACACCTTC
>TRBV27|TRBD1|few|TRBJ1-5
CATQGASPNQPQHF
TGTGCCACCCAGGGGGCGAGTCCCAATCAGCCCCAGCATTTT
>TRBV29-1|.|.|TRBJ2-3
CSVDSGYTDTQYF
TGCAGCGTTGACTCGGGTTACACAGATACGCAGTATTTT
>TRBV24-1|TRBD2|.|TRBJ2-1
CATSSGTSRNEQFF
TGTGCCACCAGCTCCGGGACTAGCAGAAATGAGCAGTTCTTC
>TRBV20-1|TRBD1|many|TRBJ1-5
CSARDSRQGYNQPQHF
TGCAGTGCTAGAGATTCTCGACAGGGCTATAATCAGCCCCAGCATTTT
>TRBV18|TRBD1|few|TRBJ1-1
CASSPPGRGRNTEAFF
TGTGCCAGCTCACCACCAGGCAGGGGGAGGAACACTGAAGCTTTCTTT
>TRBV3-1|TRBD2|few|TRBJ2-3
CASSQDILAGGGPDTQYF
TGTGCCAGCAGCCAAGATATCCTAGCGGGAGGGGGCCCAGATACGCAGTATTTT
>TRBV6-1|.|few|TRBJ1-5
CASSETWGNQPQHF
TGTGCCAGCAGTGAAACCTGGGGAAATCAGCCCCAGCATTTT
>TRBV12-3/TRBV12-4|.|.|TRBJ2-5
CASSLREGEETQYF
TGTGCCAGCAGTTTAAGGGAAGGGGAAGAGACCCAGTACTTC
>TRBV6-5|TRBD2|few|TRBJ2-1
CATLPSGYNEQFF
TGTGCCACCTTACCTAGCGGATACAATGAGCAGTTCTTC
>TRBV27|.|.|TRBJ1-2
CASSSDRPSRGDGYTF
TGTGCCAGCAGTTCCGATCGGCCCTCCCGAGGCGATGGCTACACCTTC
>TRBV7-2|TRBD2|.|TRBJ2-7
CASSQRAGGLYEQYF
TGTGCCAGCAGCCAACGAGCGGGAGGCCTTTACGAGCAGTACTTC
>TRBV10-3|.|many|TRBJ1-5
CAISERGGGGQPQHF
TGTGCCATCAGTGAAAGAGGGGGAGGCGGTCAGCCCCAGCATTTT
>TRBV20-1|.|many|TRBJ2-1
CSARVGRIFF
TGCAGTGCTAGAGTCGGTAGGATCTTCTTC
>TRBV12-3/TRBV12-4|TRBD1|.|TRBJ2-5
CASSLREQGVTQYF
TGTGCCAGCAGTTTAAGGGAACAGGGGGTGACCCAGTACTTC
>TRBV7-6|.|.|TRBJ2-5
CASSWGVIGGLETQYF
TGTGCCAGCAGCTGGGGTGTAATAGGGGGTTTGGAGACCCAGTACTTC
>TRBV7-3|TRBD2|many|TRBJ2-1
CASSPPGTRNNEQFF
TGTGCCAGCAGCCCCCCCGGGACTAGGAACAATGAGCAGTTCTTC
>TRBV5-1|TRBD1|.|TRBJ2-7
CASSLWDRPYEQYF
TGCGCCAGCAGCTTGTGGGACAGGCCCTACGAGCAGTACTTC
>TRBV12-3/TRBV12-4|TRBD1|.|TRBJ1-2
CASSSNRGLGYGYTF
TGTGCCAGCAGTTCGAACAGGGGGCTTGGCTATGGCTACACCTTC
>TRBV5-1|.|.|TRBJ2-1
CASSLAGGGSGSANVRRYNEQFF
TGCGCCAGCAGCTTGGCAGGCGGGGGCTCGGGTAGCGCGAATGTTCGCCGTTACAATGAGCAGTTCTTC
>TRBV5-5|TRBD1|few|TRBJ1-2
CASSYLPQGSNYGYTF
TGTGCCAGCAGCTACCTCCCACAGGGGTCCAACTATGGCTACACCTTC
>TRBV4-2|.|few|TRBJ2-5
CASSRQRYQETQYF
TGTGCCAGCAGCCGACAGCGGTACCAAGAGACCCAGTACTTC
>TRBV20-1|.|many|TRBJ2-1
CSARDGKTINEQFF
TGCAGTGCTAGAGATGGTAAAACCATCAATGAGCAGTTCTTC
>TRBV4-3|.|many|TRBJ2-3
CASSPSLGRNTDTQYF
TGCGCCAGCAGCCCATCCCTAGGGAGAAACACAGATACGCAGTATTTT
>TRBV6-5|.|.|TRBJ1-2
CASSYSTGMAGYTF
TGTGCCAGCAGTTACTCTACAGGGATGGCGGGCTACACCTTC
>TRBV6-2/TRBV6-3|TRBD1|.|TRBJ1-5
CASSQETGRPRSNQPQHF
TGTGCCAGCAGTCAAGAGACAGGGCGTCCGCGGAGCAATCAGCCCCAGCATTTT
>TRBV7-8|.|few|TRBJ2-5
CASSLAGLEETQYF
TGTGCCAGCAGCTTAGCGGGTCTCGAGGAGACCCAGTACTTC
>TRBV7-3|TRBD2|few|TRBJ2-3
CASSLGNSGSGKDTQYF
TGTGCCAGCAGCTTAGGGAATAGCGGGAGCGGGAAAGATACGCAGTATTTT
>TRBV21-1|.|few|TRBJ2-3
CASRTSGRVSTDTQYF
TGTGCCAGCAGGACTAGCGGGAGGGTAAGCACAGATACGCAGTATTTT
>TRBV27|.|few|TRBJ2-7
CASSRRSSGTGEQYF
TGTGCCAGCAGTCGGCGGTCTAGCGGGACAGGCGAGCAGTACTTC
>TRBV5-1|TRBD1|.|TRBJ2-7
CASSLEAGGPNEQYF
TGCGCCAGCAGCTTGGAGGCAGGGGGCCCCAACGAGCAGTACTTC